This record concerns one TCR beta chain sequence. The data stem from a study of T cell changes during pregnancy in multiple sclerosis. Sequencing was performed with immunoSEQ multiplex PCR; in TCRdb, only in-frame clones are kept and a portion is missing. Found here are 40,000 to 45,000 clones, 75% to 90% of them singletons; the top ten hold around 1.2%. The germline gives CDR1 SGHTA, CDR2 FQGTGA. This CDR3 is built from 16 residues. J gave up 5 bases and V 3 bases, and 9 bases lay outside the gene matches. Sequencing was performed on CD4+ T cells from peripheral blood mononuclear cells, taken in the first trimester of pregnancy. This chain joins TRBV7-3 and TRBJ2-5; 10 bases match TRBD2. The source of this sequence is a female donor with multiple sclerosis, enrolled in a pregnancy study. CDR3 DNA sequence: TGTGCCAGCAGCTTGGGTACTAGCGGGACGGGTGAGACCCAGTACTTC. Translation: CASSLGTSGTGETQYF.